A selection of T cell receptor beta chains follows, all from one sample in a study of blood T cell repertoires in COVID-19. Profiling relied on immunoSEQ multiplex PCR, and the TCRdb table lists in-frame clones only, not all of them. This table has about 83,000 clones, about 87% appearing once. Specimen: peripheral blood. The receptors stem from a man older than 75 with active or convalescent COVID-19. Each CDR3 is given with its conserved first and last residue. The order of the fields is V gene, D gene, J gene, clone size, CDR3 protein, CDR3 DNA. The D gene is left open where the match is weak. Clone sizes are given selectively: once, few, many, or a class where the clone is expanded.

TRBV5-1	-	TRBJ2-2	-	CASSLATTYTGELFF	TGCGCCAGCAGCTTGGCGACTACCTACACCGGGGAGCTGTTTTTT
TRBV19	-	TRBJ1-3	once	CATQISQRTFSGNTIYF	TGTGCCACCCAAATTTCCCAGCGGACCTTCTCTGGAAACACCATATATTTT
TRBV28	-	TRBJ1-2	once	CASSARAGGNYGYTF	TGTGCCAGCAGTGCACGCGCAGGTGGTAACTATGGCTACACCTTC
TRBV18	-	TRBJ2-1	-	CASSPPGKPNNEQFF	TGTGCCAGCTCACCCCCCGGGAAGCCGAACAATGAGCAGTTCTTC
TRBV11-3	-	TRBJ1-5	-	CASSLARKGQPQHF	TGTGCCAGCAGCTTAGCTCGAAAGGGGCAGCCCCAGCATTTT
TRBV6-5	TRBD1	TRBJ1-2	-	CASSWTGTYGYTF	TGTGCCAGCAGCTGGACAGGCACCTATGGCTACACCTTC
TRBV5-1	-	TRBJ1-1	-	CASSLGQGHTEAFF	TGCGCCAGCAGCTTGGGGCAGGGGCACACTGAAGCTTTCTTT
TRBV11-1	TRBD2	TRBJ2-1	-	CASSISGGAWGDEQFF	TGTGCCAGCAGCATTAGCGGGGGGGCTTGGGGCGATGAGCAGTTCTTC
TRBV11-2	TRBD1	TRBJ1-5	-	CASSPRGTGVNQPQHF	TGTGCCAGCAGCCCCAGGGGGACAGGAGTGAATCAGCCCCAGCATTTT
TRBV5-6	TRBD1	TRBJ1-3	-	CASSYTTGAGNTIYF	TGTGCCAGCAGCTATACTACAGGGGCTGGAAACACCATATATTTT
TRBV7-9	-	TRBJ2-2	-	CASSLVAADTGELFF	TGTGCCAGCAGCTTAGTTGCGGCCGACACCGGGGAGCTGTTTTTT
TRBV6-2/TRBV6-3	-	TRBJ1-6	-	CASSYRNRGESPLHF	TGTGCCAGCAGTTACCGGAATCGGGGAGAGTCACCCCTCCACTTT
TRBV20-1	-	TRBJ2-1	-	CSGWGGNEQFF	TGCAGTGGATGGGGCGGCAATGAGCAGTTCTTC
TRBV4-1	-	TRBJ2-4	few	CASSQDRGQGLRGIQYF	TGCGCCAGCAGCCAAGATCGAGGGCAAGGATTGAGAGGCATTCAGTACTTC
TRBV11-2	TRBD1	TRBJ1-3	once	CASSTPRGQGAGNTIYF	TGTGCCAGCAGCACGCCCAGGGGGCAGGGGGCTGGAAACACCATATATTTT
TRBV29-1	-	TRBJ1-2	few	CSVGAGAKTNYGYTF	TGCAGCGTTGGAGCAGGGGCGAAAACTAACTATGGCTACACCTTC
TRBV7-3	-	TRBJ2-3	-	CASSLSLGAADTQYF	TGTGCCAGCAGCTTAAGTCTGGGAGCCGCAGATACGCAGTATTTT
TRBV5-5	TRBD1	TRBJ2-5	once	CASSLMTGVLETQYF	TGTGCCAGCAGCTTGATGACAGGGGTACTAGAGACCCAGTACTTC
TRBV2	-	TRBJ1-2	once	CASSLQQANYGYTF	TGTGCCAGCAGCCTCCAACAGGCCAACTATGGCTACACCTTC
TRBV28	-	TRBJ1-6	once	CASSFVFREFPLHF	TGTGCCAGCAGTTTTGTATTTCGGGAGTTTCCCCTCCACTTT
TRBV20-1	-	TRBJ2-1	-	CSASWWSSYNEQFF	TGCAGTGCTAGTTGGTGGAGCTCCTACAATGAGCAGTTCTTC
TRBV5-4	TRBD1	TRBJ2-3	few	CASGTGQGTDTQYF	TGTGCCAGCGGCACGGGACAGGGCACAGATACGCAGTATTTT
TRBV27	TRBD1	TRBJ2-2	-	CASSLEAGGNTGELFF	TGTGCCAGCAGTTTAGAGGCAGGGGGTAACACCGGGGAGCTGTTTTTT
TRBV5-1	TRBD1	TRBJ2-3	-	CASSRDRLPDTQYF	TGCGCCAGCAGCCGGGACAGGCTACCGGATACGCAGTATTTT
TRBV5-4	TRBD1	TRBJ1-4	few	CASSTNRGINEKLFF	TGTGCCAGCAGTACGAACAGGGGAATAAATGAAAAACTGTTTTTT
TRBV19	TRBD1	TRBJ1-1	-	CASSIRGPGTEAFF	TGTGCCAGTAGTATTAGGGGGCCGGGGACTGAAGCTTTCTTT
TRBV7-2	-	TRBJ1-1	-	CASSLEGRYTEAFF	TGTGCCAGCAGCTTAGAAGGGAGGTACACTGAAGCTTTCTTT
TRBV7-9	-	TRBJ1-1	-	CASSPPGRRDTEAFF	TGTGCCAGCAGCCCCCCAGGTAGGAGGGACACTGAAGCTTTCTTT
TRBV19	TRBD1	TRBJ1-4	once	CASTLQGTNEKLFF	TGTGCCAGTACCTTACAGGGGACTAATGAAAAACTGTTTTTT
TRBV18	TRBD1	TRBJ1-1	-	CASSPDRGYTEAFF	TGTGCCAGCTCACCGGACAGGGGGTACACTGAAGCTTTCTTT
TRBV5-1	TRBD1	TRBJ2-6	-	CASSWGTGKSSGANVLTF	TGCGCCAGCAGCTGGGGGACAGGGAAAAGCTCTGGGGCCAACGTCCTGACTTTC
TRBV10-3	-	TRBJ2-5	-	CAISELRKTQYF	TGTGCCATCAGTGAGCTCCGTAAAACCCAGTACTTC
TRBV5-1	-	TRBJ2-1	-	CASSLVKQGGGSYNEQFF	TGCGCCAGCAGCTTGGTGAAACAAGGGGGTGGCTCCTACAATGAGCAGTTCTTC
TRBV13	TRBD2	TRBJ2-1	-	CASSPRGLAGGNEQFF	TGTGCCAGCAGCCCCCGGGGACTAGCGGGGGGCAATGAGCAGTTCTTC
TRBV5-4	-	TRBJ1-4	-	CASSEDRYNEKLFF	TGTGCCAGCAGCGAGGACAGATATAATGAAAAACTGTTTTTT
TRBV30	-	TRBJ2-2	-	CARSANTGELFF	TGTGCCCGTAGCGCAAACACCGGGGAGCTGTTTTTT
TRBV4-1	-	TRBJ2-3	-	CASSQGGWVLRGDTQYF	TGCGCCAGCAGCCAAGGGGGTTGGGTTCTGCGGGGAGATACGCAGTATTTT
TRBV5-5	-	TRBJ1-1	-	CASSLQVRQISTEAFF	TGTGCCAGCAGTCTCCAGGTCCGGCAGATAAGCACTGAAGCTTTCTTT
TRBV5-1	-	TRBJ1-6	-	CASSPGSGQRLHF	TGCGCCAGCAGCCCCGGATCCGGACAGCGTCTCCACTTT
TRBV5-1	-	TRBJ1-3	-	CASSLGQVILGNTIYF	TGCGCCAGCAGCTTGGGACAGGTTATCCTGGGAAACACCATATATTTT
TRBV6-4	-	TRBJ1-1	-	CASSDSAGAGARGTEAFF	TGTGCCAGCAGTGACTCCGCTGGGGCGGGGGCCCGGGGCACTGAAGCTTTCTTT
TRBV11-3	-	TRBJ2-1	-	CASLSGPLSHEQFF	TGTGCCAGCCTTAGCGGCCCCCTTAGTCATGAGCAGTTCTTC
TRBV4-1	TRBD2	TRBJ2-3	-	CASSQESSFSGGGKDTQYF	TGCGCCAGCAGCCAAGAGTCCTCCTTTAGCGGGGGGGGTAAAGATACGCAGTATTTT